The clone carrying this T cell receptor (beta chain) came up once. Its antigen remains unknown. On sorted subsets, replicate PCRs used roughly 190 ng DNA, or some 28,000 T cell genomes. The data were produced by immunoSEQ multiplex PCR, yet TCRdb's version contains in-frame clones alone and is incomplete. Of some 500,000 clones listed, roughly 95% are singletons. The data stem from a study of shared clonotypes between healthy human individuals. As for the study in general: CD8 memory received one plate per donor, CD8 naive two, CD4 memory three and CD4 naive three. The study, taken as a whole, reports: Relative to their counterparts shared across all four donors, non-shared clonotypes exhibited diminished generation probabilities. Only blood underwent sampling, and tissue repertoires likely differ.

The V end was cut by 6 bases, the J end by 7 bases, with 15 bases between. The CDR3 is 14 amino acids. From germline, CDR1 is MDHEN and CDR2 SYDVKM. This chain links TRBV28 with TRBJ1-4, with D possibly being TRBD1 (6 bases). The sample was naive CD4+ T cells sorted from blood. Subset indicated: CD45RA+ positively selected. The TCR comes from a woman in her 30s in good health. CDR3 sequence (DNA): TGTGCCAGCAGACCTCAGGGGAGGGGTGAAAAACTGTTTTTT. This gives the protein CASRPQGRGEKLFF.